The 13 T cell receptor beta chains in this list originate from one sample, sequenced in a study of cytomegalovirus exposure and HLA in healthy donors. Both 60 Vbeta primers and 13 Jbeta primers went into the PCR. Sequencing used immunoSEQ multiplex PCR; TCRdb keeps in-frame clones, though not all of them. The data show approximately 190,000 clones, around four fifths seen once. The specimen sequenced was PBMCs. These receptors all stem from a woman between 18 and 29 years old in good health and CMV-seronegative.

As regards this clone: Compared with germline, one end of the junction differs, possibly owing to a read error. The chain links TRBV7-2 to TRBJ2-5; maybe TRBD1 (6 bases). The CDR3 sequence is 16 residues long. Germline V gene sequence: CDR1 SGHTA, CDR2 FQGNSA. CDR3 in DNA: TGTGCCAGCAGCTTAGTCGGGACAACCTGGGGAGAGGCCCAGTACTTC. Its protein product is CASSLVGTTWGEAQYF.

V and J are TRBV7-9 and TRBJ2-3; 13 nucleotides match TRBD2. CDR1 is SEHNR, CDR2 FQNEAQ, per germline (reference sequence). The V and J ends lost 4 bases and 2 bases, in that order; junction bases with no gene match: 9. The length of the CDR3 is 18 residues. The CDR3 bases are TGTGCCAGCAGCTGGGGACTAGCGGGGACTAAAACCACAGATACGCAGTATTTT. Protein: CASSWGLAGTKTTDTQYF.

The V call is TRBV7-8, the J call TRBJ2-3, with D maybe TRBD1 (6 bases). Trimming removed 5 bases from V and 6 bases from J, with 15 bases in between. CDR3 size: 14 residues. Per the germline V gene, CDR1 is SGHVS and CDR2 is FQNEAQ. In DNA, the CDR3 is TGTGCCAGCAGCCCCCTAGGGGGATGGGATACGCAGTATTTT. Translation gives CASSPLGGWDTQYF.

The chain uses TRBV27 and TRBJ1-2, with D perhaps matching TRBD1 (6 bases). Germline-derived CDR1 and CDR2 are MNHEY and SMNVEV (reference sequence). This CDR3 spans 15 amino acids. Trimming removed 1 base at V and 7 bases at J, with 16 bases between. Here the CDR3 reads CASSLLGGGAGGYTF. The CDR3 nucleotides read TGTGCCAGCAGTTTATTAGGGGGGGGCGCGGGTGGCTACACCTTC.

The chain couples TRBV29-1 to TRBJ2-3; possible D gene TRBD2, 5 bases. The V gene's germline CDR1 is SQVTM and CDR2 ANQGSEA. V lost 5 bases and J 3 bases, leaving 18 bases between the germline ends. The CDR3 sequence is 15 residues long. CDR3 loop: CSVMGVSGFTDTQYF. The CDR3 nucleotides read TGCAGCGTTATGGGCGTGTCGGGGTTTACAGATACGCAGTATTTT.

The V gene is TRBV5-4, the J gene TRBJ2-7; TRBD1 matches at 10 bases. The CDR3 contains 15 residues. CDR1 is SGHNT and CDR2 is YYREEE in the germline V gene (reference sequence). The V and J ends lost 4 bases and 3 bases, in that order; junction bases with no gene match: 7. CDR3: CASSGGTGALYEQYF. In DNA form, the CDR3 reads TGTGCCAGCAGCGGGGGGACAGGGGCCCTCTACGAGCAGTACTTC.

The CDR3: CASRDPGSTGELFF. The CDR3 nucleotides are TGCGCCAGCAGAGACCCGGGGAGCACCGGGGAGCTGTTTTTT. This chain links TRBV10-1 with TRBJ2-2; D is possibly TRBD2 (5 bases). Germline assignment: CDR1 WNHNN and CDR2 SYGVQD (reference sequence). This CDR3 is 14 amino acids long. V was cut by 6 bases and J by 4 bases, with 12 bases left in between.

The J gene is TRBJ2-5, the V gene TRBV7-2, with D possibly matching TRBD1 (6 bases). Between the trimmed V and J ends, which lost 2 bases and 5 bases, there was a span of 12 bases. The CDR3 contains 14 residues. Germline V gene lookup returns CDR1 SGHTA and CDR2 FQGNSA. CDR3 sequence (DNA): TGTGCCAGCAGCTTATTTGCCAGGGGTGAGACCCAGTACTTC. The encoded protein is CASSLFARGETQYF.

The chain carries TRBV5-1 and TRBJ1-2, with no clear D. The CDR3 totals 15 residues. Germline CDR1 reads SGHRS; CDR2 reads YFSETQ. With 0 bases removed from V and 0 bases from J, the gap between germline ends came to 9 bases. The chain's CDR3 is CASSLATRANYGYTF. CDR3 DNA: TGCGCCAGCAGCTTGGCGACAAGAGCTAACTATGGCTACACCTTC.

J is TRBJ1-1 and V is TRBV11-2, with 7 nucleotides matching TRBD1. The V and J ends lost 4 bases and 10 bases, in that order; junction bases with no gene match: 6. In germline, CDR1 is SGHAT, CDR2 FQNNGV. This CDR3 has 12 amino acids. CDR3 residues: CASSSTGMAAFF. CDR3 DNA: TGTGCCAGCAGCTCGACAGGGATGGCAGCTTTCTTT.

The table lists this clone with a few counts. The V call is TRBV14, the J call TRBJ2-1, with 14 bases aligning to TRBD2. Trimming removed 5 bases from V and 1 base from J; junction bases left unmatched: 1. Germline V gene lookup returns CDR1 SGHDN and CDR2 FVKESK. The CDR3 sequence is 16 residues long. The CDR3 DNA follows: TGTGCCAGCAGCAGACTAGCGGGGGGGTCCTACAATGAGCAGTTCTTC. It is translated as CASSRLAGGSYNEQFF.

V usage is TRBV27 and J usage is TRBJ2-1; 11 nucleotides line up with TRBD2. The germline gives CDR1 MNHEY, CDR2 SMNVEV (reference sequence). This CDR3 region has 15 residues. With 6 bases clipped from V and 5 bases from J, the junction kept 6 bases outside the gene matches. CDR3: CASRLAGEGNNEQFF. The CDR3 nucleotides read TGTGCCAGCAGACTAGCGGGAGAAGGGAACAATGAGCAGTTCTTC.

The chain joins TRBV7-9 to TRBJ1-4, with 8 bases lining up with TRBD1. Germline lookup yields CDR1 SEHNR and CDR2 FQNEAQ (reference sequence). The CDR3 extends over 15 amino acids. The ends lost 5 bases at V and 8 bases at J; junction bases unmatched: 10. DNA for the CDR3: TGTGCCAGCAGCCGAAAGACAGGGGTTAGGGAAAAACTGTTTTTT. This gives the protein CASSRKTGVREKLFF.